The 22 T cell receptor beta chains in this list originate from one sample, sequenced in a study of blood T cell repertoires in COVID-19. Measured with immunoSEQ multiplex PCR; TCRdb has only the in-frame clones, and not every one. The sample consists of some 270,000 clones, around 90% of them appearing once. Sample: peripheral blood. These receptor sequences come from a man aged 50 to 60 with acute or convalescent COVID-19.

This chain links TRBV18 with TRBJ2-7; 11 nucleotides agree with TRBD2. The length of the CDR3 is 14 residues. Germline values: CDR1 KGHSH, CDR2 LQKENI. V gave up 3 bases and J gave up 4 bases; unmatched junction bases: 2. The CDR3 sequence: CASSPGLADYEQYF. The CDR3 DNA is TGTGCCAGCTCACCGGGACTAGCGGATTACGAGCAGTACTTC.

This clone occurred once. V is TRBV27 and J is TRBJ2-1, with D possibly being TRBD2 (6 bases). From germline, CDR1 is MNHEY and CDR2 SMNVEV (reference sequence). The CDR3 covers 13 residues. V was clipped by 6 bases and J by 10 bases, with 16 bases between them. CDR3 DNA sequence: TGTGCCAGCAGCCACCCCCCGGGAGCCGAGCAGTTCTTC. Its translation: CASSHPPGAEQFF.

The rearrangement joins TRBV12-3 or TRBV12-4 to TRBJ1-1; the match to TRBD1 covers 9 bases. This CDR3 comprises 13 residues. The ends lost 6 bases at V and 5 bases at J; junction bases unmatched: 4. In DNA form, the CDR3 reads TGTGCCAGCAGCCGACAGGGGGATACTGAAGCTTTCTTT. This codes for CASSRQGDTEAFF.

This sequence joins TRBV10-1 and TRBJ1-5, with TRBD1 matching over 9 bases. Germline trimming cut 7 bases from V and 2 bases from J; bases unmatched to any gene: 9. Germline assignment: CDR1 WNHNN and CDR2 SYGVQD (reference sequence). This CDR3 contains 16 residues. The CDR3 region has the DNA TGCGCCAGCACCTACCGGGACAGGGCCTGCAATCAGCCCCAGCATTTT. It translates to CASTYRDRACNQPQHF.

The DNA for the CDR3 is TGTGCCAGCACCCGGGACAGGGGACAAGAGACCCAGTACTTC. Translation gives CASTRDRGQETQYF. The chain employs TRBV11-3 and TRBJ2-5, with TRBD1 matching 10 bases. This CDR3 contains 14 residues. Germline CDR1 SGHNT, CDR2 YENEEA. Unmatched junction bases numbered 4, after V lost 7 bases and J lost 2 bases.

The chain carries TRBV27 and TRBJ1-2; D gene unclear. The CDR3 spans 12 residues. Trimming removed 4 bases at V and 8 bases at J, with 11 bases between. Per the germline V gene, CDR1 is MNHEY and CDR2 is SMNVEV (reference sequence). Written as DNA, the CDR3 is TGTGCCAGCAGTTCCCCAGGTGTCGGCTACACCTTC. Its translation: CASSSPGVGYTF.

The rearrangement links TRBV13 to TRBJ2-3; 12 nucleotides align to TRBD2. Germline V CDR1 and CDR2: PRHDT, FYEKMQ (reference sequence). Trimming cost V 4 bases and J 0 bases; bases outside gene matches: 8. This CDR3 contains 18 residues. The chain's CDR3 is CASSSGLAGKTSTDTQYF. The CDR3 DNA reads as TGTGCCAGCAGCTCGGGACTAGCGGGTAAAACTAGCACAGATACGCAGTATTTT.

The chain employs TRBV4-1 and TRBJ1-2, with TRBD1 matching 11 bases. V lost 5 bases, J lost 7 bases, and 9 bases stayed unmatched. The CDR3 has 15 amino acids. Looked up from germline, CDR1 is MGHRA and CDR2 is YSYEKL. The CDR3 DNA follows: TGCGCCAGCAGCACCGGACAGGGGGCTAAGTTTGGCTACACCTTC. This codes for CASSTGQGAKFGYTF.

The chain is built from TRBV18 and TRBJ1-3, with D tentatively TRBD1 (5 bases). This CDR3 contains 16 residues. Per germline, CDR1 KGHSH and CDR2 LQKENI. The V end was cut by 6 bases, the J end by 0 bases, with 15 bases between. CDR3 protein: CASSPDTLHSGNTIYF. The CDR3 nucleotides read TGTGCCAGCTCCCCGGACACCCTGCACTCTGGAAACACCATATATTTT.

This clone was observed a single time. This sequence joins TRBV9 and TRBJ2-1; 7 bases fit TRBD2. Germline CDR1 SGDLS, CDR2 YYNGEE. With V trimmed by 0 bases and J by 9 bases, 3 bases remained unmatched. This CDR3 region has 13 residues. CDR3 sequence (DNA): TGTGCCAGCAGCGTAGGGCCGGGAGGTGAGCAGTTCTTC. Translated: CASSVGPGGEQFF.

V is TRBV5-1 and J is TRBJ1-1; 10 positions match TRBD1. V gave up 0 bases and J gave up 3 bases; unmatched junction bases: 5. This CDR3 has 16 amino acids. Germline values: CDR1 SGHRS, CDR2 YFSETQ. CDR3 coding DNA: TGCGCCAGCAGCTTGGCCGGGACAGGGGTCGACACTGAAGCTTTCTTT. Its translation is CASSLAGTGVDTEAFF.

V and J are TRBV7-6 and TRBJ2-2; the D gene is possibly TRBD2 (5 bases). CDR3 length equals 15 residues. Germline CDR1 is SGHVS and CDR2 is FNYEAQ. V was shortened by 2 bases and J by 0 bases, with 7 bases between the two germline ends. CDR3 region: CASSLRGANTGELFF. The CDR3 nucleotides are TGTGCCAGCAGCTTACGGGGAGCGAACACCGGGGAGCTGTTTTTT.

V and J are TRBV20-1 and TRBJ1-4; unclear D gene. V was cut by 5 bases and J by 6 bases, with 7 bases left in between. The germline CDR1 and CDR2 sequences are DFQATT and SNEGSKA (reference sequence). The CDR3 length is 11 residues. The CDR3 nucleotides read TGCAGTGCTCTCGGGTATGAAAAACTGTTTTTT. This sequence encodes CSALGYEKLFF.

The chain links TRBV12-5 to TRBJ1-1, with D possibly TRBD1 on 5 matching bases. CDR3 size: 13 residues. CDR1 is LGHNT, CDR2 FRNRAP, per germline. The V and J ends lost 6 bases and 2 bases respectively, with 10 bases between them. The CDR3 reads CASGRDSNTEAFF. The CDR3 DNA reads TGTGCTAGTGGCCGCGACAGCAACACTGAAGCTTTCTTT.

V is TRBV7-8 and J is TRBJ2-7; 13 bases are shared with TRBD2. Germline CDR1 reads SGHVS; CDR2 reads FQNEAQ. The CDR3 covers 15 residues. V lost 4 bases to trimming and J lost 6 bases; unmatched junction nucleotides: 6. The DNA for the CDR3 is TGTGCCAGCAGCTCTCCGGGACTAGCGGGGCTCGAGCAGTACTTC. Residues: CASSSPGLAGLEQYF. Based on the CDR3 plus reference TRBV7-8 and TRBJ2-7, the full variable domain is GAGVSQSPRYKVAKRGQDVALRCDPISGHVSLFWYQQALGQGPEFLTYFQNEAQLDKSGLPSDRFFAERPEGSVSTLKIQRTQQEDSAVYLCASSSPGLAGLEQYFGPGTRLTVT.

This chain joins TRBV29-1 and TRBJ1-2, with D perhaps TRBD1 (5 bases). CDR3 length equals 13 residues. Germline V gene data show CDR1 as SQVTM and CDR2 as ANQGSEA. Trimming shortened V by 4 bases and J by 4 bases, and 13 bases separated the two germline ends. For the CDR3, the DNA is TGCAGCGTTGGGGTAGGGGAAGGCTATGGCTACACCTTC. Translating it yields CSVGVGEGYGYTF.

The genes are TRBV25-1 and TRBJ2-1; D is perhaps TRBD2 (7 bases). Germline V lookup: CDR1 MGHDK, CDR2 SYGVNS. Trimming removed 8 bases at V and 5 bases at J, with 16 bases between. The CDR3 consists of 14 residues. The CDR3 loop is CASAMAGANNEQFF. The CDR3 region has the DNA TGTGCCAGCGCTATGGCGGGGGCTAACAATGAGCAGTTCTTC.

The chain has TRBV3-1 (or the pseudogene TRBV3-2) and TRBJ1-2; perhaps TRBD1 as D (6 bases). The length of the CDR3 is 12 residues. Germline V gene lookup returns CDR1 LGHDT and CDR2 YNNKEL (reference sequence). Trimming took off 6 bases at V and 4 bases at J, with 9 bases between the two ends. CDR3 sequence reads: CASSTGFYGYTF. CDR3 coding DNA: TGTGCCAGCAGTACAGGGTTCTATGGCTACACCTTC.

This sequence joins TRBV19 and TRBJ1-2; tentative D call: TRBD1 (6 bases). Germline V gene sequence: CDR1 LNHDA, CDR2 SQIVND (reference sequence). The V gene lost 4 bases and the J gene lost 2 bases, with 14 bases spanning the gap. This CDR3 spans 15 amino acids. The CDR3 sequence is CASSKDSLGNYGYTF. For the CDR3, the DNA is TGTGCCAGTAGTAAGGACAGCTTGGGAAACTATGGCTACACCTTC.

This clone was observed once. The chain is built from TRBV7-9 and TRBJ1-1; D is unclear. V shed 3 bases and J shed 0 bases, with 8 bases lying between them. Per germline, CDR1 SEHNR and CDR2 FQNEAQ (reference sequence). The CDR3 loop spans 14 amino acids. Here the CDR3 reads CASSFEGMNTEAFF. CDR3 bases: TGTGCCAGCAGCTTTGAGGGAATGAACACTGAAGCTTTCTTT. Full variable domain (missing parts from reference TRBV7-9 and TRBJ1-1): DTGVSQNPRHKITKRGQNVTFRCDPISEHNRLYWYRQTLGQGPEFLTYFQNEAQLEKSRLLSDRFSAERPKGSFSTLEIQRTEQGDSAMYLCASSFEGMNTEAFFGQGTRLTVV.

The J gene is TRBJ2-2, the V gene TRBV10-1; D perhaps matches TRBD1 (6 bases). Per germline, CDR1 WNHNN and CDR2 SYGVQD (reference sequence). The V end lost 6 bases, the J end lost 6 bases, and 14 bases lay between the germline ends. The CDR3 runs to 14 residues. This chain's CDR3 is CASRDNTGPGELFF. CDR3 bases: TGCGCCAGCAGGGATAACACAGGGCCCGGGGAGCTGTTTTTT.

This CDR3 reads CASSEARGHQPQHF. As DNA, the CDR3 is TGTGCCAGCAGTGAAGCAAGGGGGCATCAGCCCCAGCATTTT. The rearrangement uses TRBV6-1 and TRBJ1-5, with 7 bases matching TRBD1. The V segment lost 0 bases and the J segment 5 bases; nucleotides outside the gene matches: 1. Germline V gene lookup returns CDR1 MNHNS and CDR2 SASEGT. CDR3 size: 14 residues.